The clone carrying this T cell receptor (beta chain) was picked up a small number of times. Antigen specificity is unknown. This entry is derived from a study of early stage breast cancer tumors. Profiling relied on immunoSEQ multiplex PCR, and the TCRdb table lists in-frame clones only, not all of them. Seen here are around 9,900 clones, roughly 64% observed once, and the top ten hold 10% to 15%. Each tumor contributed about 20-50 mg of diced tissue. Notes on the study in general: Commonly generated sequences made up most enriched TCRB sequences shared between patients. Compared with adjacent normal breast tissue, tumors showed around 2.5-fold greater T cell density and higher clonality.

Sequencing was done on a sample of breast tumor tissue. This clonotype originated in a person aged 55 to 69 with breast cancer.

CDR3 sequence: CASSYGGQPQHF. The CDR3 nucleotides are TGTGCCAGCAGTTACGGGGGCCAGCCCCAGCATTTT. V and J are TRBV6-6 and TRBJ1-5; possibly TRBD1 for D (6 bases). The CDR3 loop spans 12 amino acids. The germline gives CDR1 MNHNY, CDR2 SVGAGI (reference sequence). Trimming shortened V by 2 bases and J by 7 bases, and 6 bases separated the two germline ends.